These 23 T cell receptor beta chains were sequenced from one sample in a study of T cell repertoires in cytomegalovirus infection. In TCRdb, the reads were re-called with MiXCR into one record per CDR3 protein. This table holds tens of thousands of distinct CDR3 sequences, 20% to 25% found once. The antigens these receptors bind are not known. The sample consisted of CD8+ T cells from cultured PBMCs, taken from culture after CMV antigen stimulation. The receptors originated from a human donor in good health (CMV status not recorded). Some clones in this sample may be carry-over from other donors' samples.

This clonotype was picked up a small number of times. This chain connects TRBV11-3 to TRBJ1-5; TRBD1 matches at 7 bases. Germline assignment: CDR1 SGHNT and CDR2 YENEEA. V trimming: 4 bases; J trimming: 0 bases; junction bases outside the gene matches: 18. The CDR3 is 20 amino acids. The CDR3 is CASSSPPLGGGHYSNQPQHF. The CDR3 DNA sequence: TGTGCCAGCAGCTCCCCCCCCCTCGGAGGGGGCCATTATAGCAATCAGCCCCAGCATTTT.

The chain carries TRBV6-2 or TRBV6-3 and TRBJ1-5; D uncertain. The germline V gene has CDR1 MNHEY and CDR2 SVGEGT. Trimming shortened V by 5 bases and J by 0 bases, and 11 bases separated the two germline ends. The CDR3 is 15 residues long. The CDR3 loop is CASSVTGNSNQPQHF. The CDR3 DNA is TGTGCCAGCAGTGTTACGGGGAATAGCAATCAGCCCCAGCATTTT.

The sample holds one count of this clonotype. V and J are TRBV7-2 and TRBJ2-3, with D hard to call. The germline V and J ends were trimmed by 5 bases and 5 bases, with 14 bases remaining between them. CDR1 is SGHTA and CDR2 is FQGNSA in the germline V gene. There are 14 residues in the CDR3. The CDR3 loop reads CASSPRWLGDTQYF. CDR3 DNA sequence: TGTGCCAGCAGCCCGCGTTGGTTAGGAGATACGCAGTATTTT. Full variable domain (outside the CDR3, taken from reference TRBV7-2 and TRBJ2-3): GAGVSQSPSNKVTEKGKDVELRCDPISGHTALYWYRQSLGQGLEFLIYFQGNSAPDKSGLPSDRFSAERTGGSVSTLTIQRTQQEDSAVYLCASSPRWLGDTQYFGPGTRLTVL.

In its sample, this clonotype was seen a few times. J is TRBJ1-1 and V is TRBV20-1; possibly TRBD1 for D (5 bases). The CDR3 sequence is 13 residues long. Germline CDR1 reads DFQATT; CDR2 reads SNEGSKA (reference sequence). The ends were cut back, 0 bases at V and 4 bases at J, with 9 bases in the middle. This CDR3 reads CSARDRGVTEAFF. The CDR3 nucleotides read TGCAGTGCTAGAGATCGAGGGGTCACTGAAGCTTTCTTT.

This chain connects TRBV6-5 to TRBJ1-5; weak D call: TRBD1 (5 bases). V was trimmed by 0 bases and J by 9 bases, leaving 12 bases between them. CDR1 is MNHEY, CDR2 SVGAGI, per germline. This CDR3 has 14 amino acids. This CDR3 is CASSYSRLGRPQHF. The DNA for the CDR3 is TGTGCCAGCAGTTACTCGAGGTTGGGGCGGCCCCAGCATTTT.

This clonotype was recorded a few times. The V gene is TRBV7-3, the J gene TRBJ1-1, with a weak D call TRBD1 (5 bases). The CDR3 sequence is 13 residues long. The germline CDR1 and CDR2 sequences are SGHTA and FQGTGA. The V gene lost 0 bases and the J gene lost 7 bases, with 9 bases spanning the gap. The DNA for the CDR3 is TGTGCCAGCAGCTTAACCGGGGGGATTGAAGCTTTCTTT. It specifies CASSLTGGIEAFF.

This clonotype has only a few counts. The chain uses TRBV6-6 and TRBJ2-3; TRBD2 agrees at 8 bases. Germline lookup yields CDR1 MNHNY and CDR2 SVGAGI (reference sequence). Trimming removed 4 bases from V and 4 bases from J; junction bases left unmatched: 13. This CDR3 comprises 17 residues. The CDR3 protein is CASSSRAAGDGADTQYF. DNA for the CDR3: TGTGCCAGCAGTTCCCGGGCAGCGGGAGATGGGGCAGATACGCAGTATTTT.

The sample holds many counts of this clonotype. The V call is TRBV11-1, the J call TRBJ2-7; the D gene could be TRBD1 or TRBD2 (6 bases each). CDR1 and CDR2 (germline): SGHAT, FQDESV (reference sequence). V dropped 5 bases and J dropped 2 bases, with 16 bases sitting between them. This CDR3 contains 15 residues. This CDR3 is CASSLLEGETYEQYF. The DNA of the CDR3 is TGTGCCAGCAGCCTCCTGGAGGGGGAAACCTACGAGCAGTACTTC.

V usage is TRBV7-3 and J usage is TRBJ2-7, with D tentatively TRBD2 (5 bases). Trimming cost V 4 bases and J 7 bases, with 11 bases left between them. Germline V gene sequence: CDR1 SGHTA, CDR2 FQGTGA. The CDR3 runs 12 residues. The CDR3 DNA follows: TGTGCCAGCAGCTCCCCCCGGGGAGAGCAGTACTTC. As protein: CASSSPRGEQYF.

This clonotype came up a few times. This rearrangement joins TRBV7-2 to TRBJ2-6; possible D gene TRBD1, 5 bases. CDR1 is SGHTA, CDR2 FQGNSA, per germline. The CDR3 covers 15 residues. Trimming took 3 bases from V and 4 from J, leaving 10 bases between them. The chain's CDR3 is CASSLGRTGANVLTF. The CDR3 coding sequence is TGTGCCAGCAGCTTGGGGCGAACGGGGGCCAACGTCCTGACTTTC.

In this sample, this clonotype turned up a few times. The CDR3 region is CASSPIGVYNEQFF. CDR3 DNA sequence: TGCGCCAGCAGCCCCATTGGGGTTTACAATGAGCAGTTCTTC. The chain combines TRBV4-1 with TRBJ2-1; D gene uncertain. The CDR3 covers 14 residues. V dropped 4 bases and J dropped 4 bases, with 11 bases sitting between them. The germline V gene has CDR1 MGHRA and CDR2 YSYEKL.

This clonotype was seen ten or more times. The CDR3 protein is CASSLGRGKDEQFF. CDR3 nucleotide sequence: TGTGCCAGCAGCTTAGGCAGGGGAAAGGATGAGCAGTTCTTC. The chain recombines TRBV7-8 with TRBJ2-1; maybe TRBD1 (6 bases). This CDR3 is built from 14 residues. Looked up from germline, CDR1 is SGHVS and CDR2 is FQNEAQ. Deletions cut 1 base from V and 8 bases from J, with 12 bases between.

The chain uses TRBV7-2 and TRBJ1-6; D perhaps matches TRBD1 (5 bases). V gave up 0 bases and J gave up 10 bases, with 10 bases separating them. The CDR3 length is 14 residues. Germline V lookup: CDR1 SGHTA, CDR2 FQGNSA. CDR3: CASSLARDRSPLHF. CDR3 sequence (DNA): TGTGCCAGCAGCTTAGCCAGGGATCGCTCACCCCTCCACTTT.

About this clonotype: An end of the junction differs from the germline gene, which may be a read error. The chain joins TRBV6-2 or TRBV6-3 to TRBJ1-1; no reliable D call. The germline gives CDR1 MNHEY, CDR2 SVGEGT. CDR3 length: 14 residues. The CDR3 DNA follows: TGTTCCAGCAGTTACGGCAGCATGGACACTGAAGCTTTCTTT. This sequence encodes CSSSYGSMDTEAFF.

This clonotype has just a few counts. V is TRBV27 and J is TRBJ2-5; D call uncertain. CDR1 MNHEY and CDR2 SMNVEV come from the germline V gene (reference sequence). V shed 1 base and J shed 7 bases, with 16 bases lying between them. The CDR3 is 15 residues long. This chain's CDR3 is CASSLFLPTSGTQYF. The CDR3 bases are TGTGCCAGCAGTTTATTCCTGCCGACCTCTGGGACCCAGTACTTC.

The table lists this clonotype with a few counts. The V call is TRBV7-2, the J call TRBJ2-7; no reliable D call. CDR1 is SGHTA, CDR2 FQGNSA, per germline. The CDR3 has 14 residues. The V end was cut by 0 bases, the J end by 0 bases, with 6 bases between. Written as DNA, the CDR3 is TGTGCCAGCAGCTTAGCTGGCAACTCCTACGAGCAGTACTTC. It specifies CASSLAGNSYEQYF.

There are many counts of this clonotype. For the CDR3, the DNA is TGTGCCAGCAGCCCAGACCCGTTCCAAAGCTCCTACAATGAGCAGTTCTTC. It specifies CASSPDPFQSSYNEQFF. V and J are TRBV7-2 and TRBJ2-1; the D is unclear. The CDR3 consists of 17 residues. Germline V gene sequence: CDR1 SGHTA, CDR2 FQGNSA. Trimming removed 5 bases from V and 0 bases from J, with 17 bases in between.

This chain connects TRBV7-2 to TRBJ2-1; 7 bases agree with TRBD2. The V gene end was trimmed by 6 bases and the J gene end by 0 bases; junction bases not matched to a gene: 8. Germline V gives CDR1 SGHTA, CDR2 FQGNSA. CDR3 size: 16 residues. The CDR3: CASRHGGESSYNEQFF. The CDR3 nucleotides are TGTGCCAGCAGACATGGGGGGGAAAGCTCCTACAATGAGCAGTTCTTC.

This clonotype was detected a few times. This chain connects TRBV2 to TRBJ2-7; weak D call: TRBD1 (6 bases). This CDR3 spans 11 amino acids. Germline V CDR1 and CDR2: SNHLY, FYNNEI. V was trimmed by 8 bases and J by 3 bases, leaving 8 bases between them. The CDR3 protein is CASGTSYEQYF. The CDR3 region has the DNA TGTGCCAGCGGGACAAGCTACGAGCAGTACTTC. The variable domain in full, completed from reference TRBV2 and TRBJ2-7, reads EPEVTQTPSHQVTQMGQEVILRCVPISNHLYFYWYRQILGQKVEFLVSFYNNEISEKSEIFDDQFSVERPDGSNFTLKIRSTKLEDSAMYFCASGTSYEQYFGPGTRLTVT.

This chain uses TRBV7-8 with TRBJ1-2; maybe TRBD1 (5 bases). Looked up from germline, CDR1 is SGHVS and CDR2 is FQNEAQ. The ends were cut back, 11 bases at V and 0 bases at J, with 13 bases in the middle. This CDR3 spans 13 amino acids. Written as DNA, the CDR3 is TGTGCCGCCCGACGACAGTCTAACTATGGCTACACCTTC. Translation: CAARRQSNYGYTF.

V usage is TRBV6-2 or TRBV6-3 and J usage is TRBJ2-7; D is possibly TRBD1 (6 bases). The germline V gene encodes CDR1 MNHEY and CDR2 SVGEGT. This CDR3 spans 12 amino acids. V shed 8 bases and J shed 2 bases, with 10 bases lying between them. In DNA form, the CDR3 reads TGTGCCAGCCTTGGGGACACCTACGAGCAGTACTTC. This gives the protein CASLGDTYEQYF.

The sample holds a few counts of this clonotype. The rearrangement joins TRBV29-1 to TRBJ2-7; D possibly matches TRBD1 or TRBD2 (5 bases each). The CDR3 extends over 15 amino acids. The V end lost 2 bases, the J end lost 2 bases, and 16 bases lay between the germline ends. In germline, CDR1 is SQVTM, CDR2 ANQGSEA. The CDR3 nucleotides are TGCAGCGTTGAAAAGGGCAGGGACCGACCCTACGAGCAGTACTTC. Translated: CSVEKGRDRPYEQYF.

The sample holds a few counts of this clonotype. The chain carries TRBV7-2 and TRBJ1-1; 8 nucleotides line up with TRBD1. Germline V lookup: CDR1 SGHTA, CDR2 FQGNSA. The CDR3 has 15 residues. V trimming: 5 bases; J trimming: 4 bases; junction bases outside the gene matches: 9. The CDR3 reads CASSNQGAGSTEAFF. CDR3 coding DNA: TGTGCCAGCAGCAACCAGGGGGCAGGGAGCACTGAAGCTTTCTTT.